This T cell receptor beta chain is from a study of cytomegalovirus exposure and HLA in healthy donors. Points from the study as a whole: It was fewer than 200 TCR beta chains that were listed as cytomegalovirus-associated. Analysis performed later showed TCR beta chains linked to HLA being more clonally expanded than equally common others.

V was shortened by 4 bases and J by 4 bases, with 6 bases between the two germline ends. The CDR3 has 12 amino acids. Germline lookup yields CDR1 SGDLS and CDR2 YYNGEE. A few counts support this clone. Its antigen is currently unknown. The PCR used 60 Vbeta and 13 Jbeta primers. The data were produced by immunoSEQ multiplex PCR, yet TCRdb's version contains in-frame clones alone and is incomplete. The data hold roughly 140,000 clones, with about 75% observed a single time. Sequencing input: PBMCs. The receptor was isolated from a man aged 18-30 years in good health and CMV-seronegative. The J gene is TRBJ2-1, the V gene TRBV9, with D unresolved. This CDR3 reads CASSLRYNEQFF. CDR3 nucleotide sequence: TGTGCCAGCAGCCTAAGATACAATGAGCAGTTCTTC. Filled out from reference TRBV9 and TRBJ2-1, the complete variable domain reads DSGVTQTPKHLITATGQRVTLRCSPRSGDLSVYWYQQSLDQGLQFLIQYYNGEERAKGNILERFSAQQFPDLHSELNLSSLELGDSALYFCASSLRYNEQFFGPGTRLTVL.